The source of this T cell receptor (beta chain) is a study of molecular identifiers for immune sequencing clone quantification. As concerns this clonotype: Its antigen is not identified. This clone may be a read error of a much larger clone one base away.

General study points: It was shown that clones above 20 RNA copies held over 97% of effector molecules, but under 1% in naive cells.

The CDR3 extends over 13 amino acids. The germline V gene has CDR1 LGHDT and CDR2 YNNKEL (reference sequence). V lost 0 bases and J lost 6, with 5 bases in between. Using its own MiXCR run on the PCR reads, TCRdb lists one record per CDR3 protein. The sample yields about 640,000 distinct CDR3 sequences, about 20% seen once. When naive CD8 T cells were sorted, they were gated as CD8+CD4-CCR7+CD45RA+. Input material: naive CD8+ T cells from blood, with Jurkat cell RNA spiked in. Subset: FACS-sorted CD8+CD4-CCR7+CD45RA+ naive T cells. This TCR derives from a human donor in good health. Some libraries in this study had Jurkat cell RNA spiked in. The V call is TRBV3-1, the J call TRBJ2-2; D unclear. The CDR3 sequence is CASSQDPSGELFF. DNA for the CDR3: TGTGCCAGCAGCCAAGATCCCTCCGGGGAGCTGTTTTTT.